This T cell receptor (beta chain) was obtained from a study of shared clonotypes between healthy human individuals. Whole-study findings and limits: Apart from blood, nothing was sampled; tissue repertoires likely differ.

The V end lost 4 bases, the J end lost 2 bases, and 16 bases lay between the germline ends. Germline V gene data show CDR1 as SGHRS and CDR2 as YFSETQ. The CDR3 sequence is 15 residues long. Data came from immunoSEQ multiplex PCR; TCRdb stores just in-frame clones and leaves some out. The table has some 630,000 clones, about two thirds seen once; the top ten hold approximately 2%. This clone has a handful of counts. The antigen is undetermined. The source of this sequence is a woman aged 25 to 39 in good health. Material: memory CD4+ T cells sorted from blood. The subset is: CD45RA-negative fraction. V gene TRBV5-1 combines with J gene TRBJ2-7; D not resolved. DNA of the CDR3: TGCGCCAGCAGCGGAAACCTTGGGATCGCCTACGAGCAGTACTTC. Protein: CASSGNLGIAYEQYF.